What follows is one T cell receptor (beta chain) and its context. The antigen remains unidentified. The CDR3 consists of 14 residues. With 5 bases clipped from V and 6 bases from J, the junction kept 6 bases outside the gene matches. Germline V gene data show CDR1 as SGHTA and CDR2 as FQGTGA. These data belong to a study of T cell responses to AZD1222 COVID-19 vaccine. Study-level results: Targeting of unmutated variant regions was reportedly seen in nearly half of spike-specific TCRs. Vaccine-associated CD4 TCRs ranged over spike, dominating at 160-218 and 743-854. Just a handful of people given AZD1222 tested seropositive at baseline.

Clones were read by immunoSEQ multiplex PCR, and TCRdb kept only the in-frame ones, dropping some. The sample carries approximately 92,000 clones, roughly nine tenths recorded once. The sample consisted of peripheral blood, taken on day 0 of AZD1222 vaccination. The sequence came from an adult in good health. The J gene is TRBJ2-2, the V gene TRBV7-3, with 7 bases that match TRBD1. This CDR3 is CASSPPGQPGELFF. CDR3 nucleotide sequence: TGTGCCAGCAGCCCACCGGGACAGCCCGGGGAGCTGTTTTTT.